The 24 T cell receptor beta chains below were found in one sample sequenced in a study of cytomegalovirus exposure and HLA in healthy donors. The PCR used 60 Vbeta and 13 Jbeta primers. Using immunoSEQ multiplex PCR, the repertoire was profiled, and TCRdb retains in-frame clones only, with some absent. The table gives 70,000 to 100,000 clones; the top ten clones make up around 4% of it. The source material was PBMCs. The receptors originated from a man aged 18 to 29 in good health and CMV-seropositive.

This chain links TRBV5-4 with TRBJ1-2; 8 nucleotides agree with TRBD1. The V segment lost 4 bases and the J segment 4 bases; nucleotides outside the gene matches: 9. This CDR3 region has 15 residues. In germline, CDR1 is SGHNT, CDR2 YYREEE (reference sequence). The CDR3: CASSGRGQGLYGYTF. Here the CDR3 DNA reads TGTGCCAGCAGCGGGCGCGGACAGGGCCTCTATGGCTACACCTTC.

The chain links TRBV19 to TRBJ2-1; D remains unclear. The CDR3 loop spans 13 amino acids. Per the germline V gene, CDR1 is LNHDA and CDR2 is SQIVND (reference sequence). V lost 6 bases to trimming and J lost 5 bases, with 11 bases between them. CDR3 protein: CASRSPFDNEQFF. In DNA form, the CDR3 reads TGTGCCAGTAGAAGCCCTTTTGACAATGAGCAGTTCTTC.

The J gene is TRBJ1-6, the V gene TRBV19; 10 nucleotides match TRBD1. CDR3 size: 12 residues. Trimming took 10 bases from V and 11 from J; bases not matched to a gene: 5. Germline CDR1 LNHDA, CDR2 SQIVND (reference sequence). This CDR3 reads CATGQGVTPLHF. The CDR3 DNA sequence: TGTGCCACCGGACAGGGGGTCACACCCCTCCACTTT. Using reference TRBV19 and TRBJ1-6 for the parts outside the CDR3, the full variable domain is DGGITQSPKYLFRKEGQNVTLSCEQNLNHDAMYWYRQDPGQGLRLIYYSQIVNDFQKGDIAEGYSVSREKKESFPLTVTSAQKNPTAFYLCATGQGVTPLHFGNGTRLTVT.

J is TRBJ2-7 and V is TRBV29-1; maybe TRBD1 (6 bases). The CDR3 sequence is 14 residues long. From germline, CDR1 is SQVTM and CDR2 ANQGSEA. V was shortened by 4 bases and J by 7 bases, with 20 bases between the two germline ends. The CDR3 nucleotides read TGCAGCGTTGGTAATGGGCAGGGGCTAGTGGAGCAGTACTTC. Its protein product is CSVGNGQGLVEQYF.

The chain links TRBV13 to TRBJ1-1, with TRBD1 matching over 7 bases. Trimming took 6 bases from V and 1 from J; bases not matched to a gene: 5. Germline assignment: CDR1 PRHDT and CDR2 FYEKMQ (reference sequence). There are 14 residues in the CDR3. The CDR3 is CASSSNRGNTEAFF. CDR3 bases: TGTGCCAGCAGTAGTAACAGGGGGAACACTGAAGCTTTCTTT.

The rearrangement joins TRBV7-8 to TRBJ2-3; tentative D call: TRBD1 (5 bases). CDR3 size: 14 residues. CDR1 is SGHVS, CDR2 FQNEAQ, per germline. Deletions cut 3 bases from V and 2 bases from J, with 9 bases between. The CDR3 is CASSFRQHTDTQYF. CDR3 DNA: TGTGCCAGCAGCTTTCGACAGCACACAGATACGCAGTATTTT.

In regard to this clone: A read error may produce the germline difference seen at one junction end. V usage is TRBV5-1 and J usage is TRBJ2-5; D is perhaps TRBD2 (6 bases). This CDR3 region has 15 residues. From germline, CDR1 is SGHRS and CDR2 YFSETQ. The CDR3 region has the DNA TGCGCCAGCAGCTTGGGGAGGGGTCAGCAAGAGAACCAGTACTTC. Its protein product is CASSLGRGQQENQYF.

The chain combines TRBV7-9 with TRBJ2-1; D perhaps matches TRBD1 (5 bases). Looked up from germline, CDR1 is SEHNR and CDR2 is FQNEAQ (reference sequence). V was shortened by 3 bases and J by 5 bases, with 5 bases between the two germline ends. There are 12 residues in the CDR3. The CDR3: CASSFRDNEQFF. In DNA form, the CDR3 reads TGTGCCAGCAGCTTCAGGGACAATGAGCAGTTCTTC.

CDR3 residues: CATLRPGGGYGYTF. The DNA of the CDR3 is TGTGCTACACTCCGACCCGGGGGAGGCTATGGCTACACCTTC. The chain has TRBV19 and TRBJ1-2, with D perhaps matching TRBD1 (5 bases). Germline loops: CDR1 LNHDA, CDR2 SQIVND (reference sequence). CDR3 length equals 14 residues.

The V and J genes are TRBV11-2 and TRBJ1-1; D is undetermined. Germline-derived CDR1 and CDR2 are SGHAT and FQNNGV. The CDR3 has 13 residues. Trimming cost V 1 base and J 1 base, with 4 bases left between them. The DNA of the CDR3 is TGTGCCAGCAGCTTAGGGCAGAACACTGAAGCTTTCTTT. This gives the protein CASSLGQNTEAFF. Looking up the rest from reference TRBV11-2 and TRBJ1-1 gives the full variable domain: EAGVAQSPRYKIIEKRQSVAFWCNPISGHATLYWYQQILGQGPKLLIQFQNNGVVDDSQLPKDRFSAERLKGVDSTLKIQPAKLEDSAVYLCASSLGQNTEAFFGQGTRLTVV.

The CDR3 loop is CAWSYYRTEAFF. CDR3 DNA: TGTGCCTGGAGTTACTATCGAACTGAAGCTTTCTTT. The chain couples TRBV30 to TRBJ1-1; D unresolved. Germline V gene sequence: CDR1 GTSNPN, CDR2 SVGIG (reference sequence). V lost 2 bases to trimming and J lost 5 bases, with 9 bases between them. The CDR3 sequence is 12 residues long.

The chain joins TRBV28 to TRBJ2-7, with 7 bases lining up with TRBD1. This CDR3 is 14 amino acids long. The V gene end was trimmed by 5 bases and the J gene end by 6 bases; junction bases not matched to a gene: 10. From germline, CDR1 is MDHEN and CDR2 SYDVKM. CDR3 residues: CASSPGQASGEQYF. The CDR3 DNA reads as TGTGCCAGCAGTCCCGGACAGGCCTCAGGCGAGCAGTACTTC.

The V and J genes are TRBV2 and TRBJ1-2; weak D call: TRBD1 (6 bases). CDR1 and CDR2 (germline): SNHLY, FYNNEI. Trimming pared 2 bases from V and 8 bases from J, leaving 12 bases between. The CDR3 runs 13 residues. The CDR3 coding sequence is TGTGCCAGCAGTGAACGGGCAGGGGAAGGCTACACCTTC. Protein: CASSERAGEGYTF.

The chain uses TRBV30 and TRBJ2-5; 9 positions match TRBD1. CDR1 and CDR2 (germline): GTSNPN, SVGIG (reference sequence). There are 16 residues in the CDR3. Germline trimming cut 2 bases from V and 5 bases from J; bases unmatched to any gene: 12. CDR3 region: CAWSLTGGWGAETQYF. The CDR3 DNA follows: TGTGCCTGGAGTCTGACAGGGGGTTGGGGTGCGGAGACCCAGTACTTC.

The chain joins TRBV28 to TRBJ1-1; perhaps TRBD1 as D (5 bases). The CDR3 has 15 residues. The germline V gene has CDR1 MDHEN and CDR2 SYDVKM. V lost 3 bases and J 2 bases, leaving 13 bases between the germline ends. The CDR3: CASSFQGWGNTEAFF. The CDR3 DNA follows: TGTGCCAGCAGTTTCCAGGGATGGGGAAACACTGAAGCTTTCTTT.

The chain uses TRBV19 and TRBJ1-3, with D possibly matching TRBD1 (6 bases). The V end lost 7 bases, the J end lost 16 bases, and 14 bases lay between the germline ends. Germline V gives CDR1 LNHDA, CDR2 SQIVND (reference sequence). The CDR3 length is 10 residues. The CDR3 sequence is CASMDGTMYF. CDR3 sequence (DNA): TGTGCCAGTATGGACGGGACAATGTATTTT.

V usage is TRBV2 and J usage is TRBJ2-1; maybe TRBD1 (6 bases). The CDR3 totals 12 residues. Trimming took off 5 bases at V and 7 bases at J, with 9 bases between the two ends. Germline loops: CDR1 SNHLY, CDR2 FYNNEI. The CDR3 nucleotides are TGTGCCAGCAGTACTACAGGGAATGAGCAGTTCTTC. Amino acids: CASSTTGNEQFF.

V and J are TRBV7-9 and TRBJ2-7; tentative D call: TRBD1 (6 bases). CDR3 size: 16 residues. Germline CDR1 SEHNR, CDR2 FQNEAQ (reference sequence). Trimming removed 4 bases from V and 4 bases from J, with 20 bases in between. The CDR3 loop reads CASSSQRTGHPYEQYF. The CDR3 bases are TGTGCCAGCAGCTCCCAGCGAACGGGACACCCTTACGAGCAGTACTTC.

The gene calls are TRBV28 and TRBJ2-5; 7 nucleotides match TRBD1. The germline CDR1 and CDR2 sequences are MDHEN and SYDVKM. The CDR3 covers 15 residues. V lost 6 bases and J lost 8; bases outside the gene matches: 15. The CDR3 sequence: CASSRDRNKPRTQYF. The CDR3 nucleotides read TGTGCCAGCAGCCGGGACAGAAACAAACCAAGAACCCAGTACTTC. The full variable domain, its missing parts supplied by reference TRBV28 and TRBJ2-5, is DVKVTQSSRYLVKRTGEKVFLECVQDMDHENMFWYRQDPGLGLRLIYFSYDVKMKEKGDIPEGYSVSREKKERFSLILESASTNQTSMYLCASSRDRNKPRTQYFGPGTRLLVL.

This chain uses TRBV11-3 with TRBJ2-1; TRBD1 is a possible D gene (6 bases). V lost 4 bases, J lost 5 bases, and 15 bases lay in between. The CDR3 is 15 amino acids. Germline V gene data show CDR1 as SGHNT and CDR2 as YENEEA. The CDR3 nucleotides read TGTGCCAGCAGCTCCACAGGGTTCCAACACAATGAGCAGTTCTTC. Residues: CASSSTGFQHNEQFF.

V gene TRBV6-5 combines with J gene TRBJ2-5; TRBD1 is a possible D gene (5 bases). Per germline, CDR1 MNHEY and CDR2 SVGAGI. Trimming shortened V by 5 bases and J by 0 bases, and 10 bases separated the two germline ends. This CDR3 has 14 amino acids. CDR3 amino acids: CASSGHEYQETQYF. CDR3 DNA: TGTGCCAGCAGTGGACACGAGTACCAAGAGACCCAGTACTTC.

The DNA of the CDR3 is TGCGCCAGCAGCTTGGGCGAATCGACCTACGAGCAGTACTTC. Translation gives CASSLGESTYEQYF. V and J are TRBV5-1 and TRBJ2-7; no definite D call. The CDR3 has 14 amino acids. Per germline, CDR1 SGHRS and CDR2 YFSETQ. V shed 0 bases and J shed 2 bases, with 9 bases lying between them.

The chain is built from TRBV5-1 and TRBJ2-3, with D maybe TRBD2 (5 bases). CDR3 length: 14 amino acids. In germline, CDR1 is SGHRS, CDR2 YFSETQ. The V end was cut by 3 bases, the J end by 0 bases, with 8 bases between. In DNA, the CDR3 is TGCGCCAGCAGCTCCCGGACTAGCACAGATACGCAGTATTTT. It encodes CASSSRTSTDTQYF. The entire variable domain, with the rest obtained from reference TRBV5-1 and TRBJ2-3, is as follows: KAGVTQTPRYLIKTRGQQVTLSCSPISGHRSVSWYQQTPGQGLQFLFEYFSETQRNKGNFPGRFSGRQFSNSRSEMNVSTLELGDSALYLCASSSRTSTDTQYFGPGTRLTVL.

The CDR3 nucleotides read TGCGCCAGCAGTGCCTCACCTACAGGGCCTTCCTACGAGCAGTACTTC. This sequence encodes CASSASPTGPSYEQYF. The chain combines TRBV10-1 with TRBJ2-7; a weak D match, TRBD1 (6 bases). Germline V gene data show CDR1 as WNHNN and CDR2 as SYGVQD (reference sequence). V lost 4 bases, J lost 1 base, and 17 bases lay in between. This CDR3 region has 16 residues.